This T cell receptor (beta chain) emerged from a study of T cell responses to AZD1222 COVID-19 vaccine. Study findings and constraints: Sampled repertoires all dated from after the peak T cell response. Donors skewed white British and female; clonal diversity was possibly underestimated.

J was trimmed by 8 bases and V by 6 bases; bases with no gene match: 12. The CDR3 consists of 15 residues. Per the germline V gene, CDR1 is MDHEN and CDR2 is SYDVKM. The method was immunoSEQ multiplex PCR; TCRdb's version includes in-frame clones alone and lacks a portion of them. This table has around 60,000 clones, about four fifths appearing once. A note on this clone: No antigen is known for it.

The sequence came from an adult who received the AZD1222 COVID-19 vaccine. The V call is TRBV28, the J call TRBJ1-4; 7 bases align to TRBD1. The starting material was peripheral blood, obtained 28 days after the second AZD1222 dose. The chain's CDR3 is CASSNQPGQPEKLFF. CDR3 sequence (DNA): TGTGCCAGCAGCAATCAACCGGGACAGCCAGAAAAACTGTTTTTT.